The rows below give T cell receptor beta chains drawn from one sample of a study of T-cell reconstitution after alpha-beta-depleted transplantation in children. MiXCR, run by TCRdb on the PCR reads, gives a single entry per CDR3 protein. The sample gives about 590,000 distinct CDR3 sequences, 13% of which show up once; over 2% is in the top ten. This material consisted of PBMCs, mostly from graft donor cells, taken 360 days after TCRalphabeta/CD19-depleted stem cell transplant. The receptor set was obtained from a male patient younger than 18 who had a stem cell transplant for acute myeloid leukemia, so the T cells may come from the graft donor. Both conserved end residues are part of each CDR3. A D gene is named only where the DNA matches it firmly. Clone size appears in some rows only: once, few, many, or a class for an expanded clone.

cdr3_length: 14
clone_size: NA
d_call: NA
v_call: TRBV12-3/TRBV12-4
j_call: TRBJ1-4
cdr3_aa: CASSRRTTNEKLFF
cdr3_nt: TGTGCCAGCAGTCGCCGGACAACTAATGAAAAACTGTTTTTT

cdr3_length: 15
clone_size: NA
d_call: NA
v_call: TRBV5-6
j_call: TRBJ2-3
cdr3_aa: CASSPFTGSTDTQYF
cdr3_nt: TGTGCCAGCAGCCCCTTTACAGGGAGCACAGATACGCAGTATTTT

cdr3_length: 13
clone_size: many
d_call: NA
v_call: TRBV12-3/TRBV12-4
j_call: TRBJ1-1
cdr3_aa: CASSFEGFTEAFF
cdr3_nt: TGTGCCAGCAGTTTCGAAGGGTTTACTGAAGCTTTCTTT

cdr3_length: 13
clone_size: many
d_call: NA
v_call: TRBV4-2
j_call: TRBJ2-7
cdr3_aa: CASSQAESYEQYF
cdr3_nt: TGTGCCAGCAGCCAAGCAGAATCCTACGAGCAGTACTTC

cdr3_length: 11
clone_size: many
d_call: NA
v_call: TRBV29-1
j_call: TRBJ2-5
cdr3_aa: CSALSGETQYF
cdr3_nt: TGCAGCGCCCTCTCCGGGGAGACCCAGTACTTC

cdr3_length: 17
clone_size: NA
d_call: TRBD2
v_call: TRBV3-1
j_call: TRBJ2-2
cdr3_aa: CASSQDLGTSVTGEPFF
cdr3_nt: TGTGCCAGCAGCCAAGATCTAGGGACTAGCGTGACCGGGGAGCCGTTTTTT

cdr3_length: 14
clone_size: NA
d_call: NA
v_call: TRBV6-2/TRBV6-3
j_call: TRBJ2-3
cdr3_aa: CASTTFGYADTQYF
cdr3_nt: TGTGCCAGCACTACTTTTGGATATGCAGATACGCAGTATTTT

cdr3_length: 14
clone_size: NA
d_call: NA
v_call: TRBV7-9
j_call: TRBJ1-6
cdr3_aa: CASSSVRYNSPLHF
cdr3_nt: TGTGCCAGCAGCTCGGTCAGGTATAATTCACCCCTCCACTTT

cdr3_length: 14
clone_size: many
d_call: NA
v_call: TRBV29-1
j_call: TRBJ2-1
cdr3_aa: CSAIGIPEVYEQFF
cdr3_nt: TGCAGCGCCATAGGGATCCCCGAGGTCTATGAGCAGTTCTTC

cdr3_length: 11
clone_size: NA
d_call: NA
v_call: TRBV29-1
j_call: TRBJ2-7
cdr3_aa: CSARRGYEQYF
cdr3_nt: TGCAGCGCCCGAAGGGGCTACGAGCAGTACTTC

cdr3_length: 14
clone_size: NA
d_call: NA
v_call: TRBV2
j_call: TRBJ2-1
cdr3_aa: CASLWEVARGEQFF
cdr3_nt: TGTGCCAGCCTTTGGGAGGTGGCCCGGGGTGAGCAGTTCTTC

cdr3_length: 17
clone_size: NA
d_call: TRBD1
v_call: TRBV30
j_call: TRBJ2-1
cdr3_aa: CAWRADRKLNTYNEQFF
cdr3_nt: TGTGCCTGGAGGGCGGACAGGAAGCTAAACACCTACAATGAGCAGTTCTTC

cdr3_length: 18
clone_size: NA
d_call: TRBD2
v_call: TRBV11-1
j_call: TRBJ2-1
cdr3_aa: CASSRSPGRPSSYNEQFF
cdr3_nt: TGTGCCAGCAGCCGATCGCCCGGGAGGCCGAGCTCCTACAATGAGCAGTTCTTC

cdr3_length: 14
clone_size: NA
d_call: NA
v_call: TRBV29-1
j_call: TRBJ2-5
cdr3_aa: CSAAQGVLQETQYF
cdr3_nt: TGCAGCGCCGCCCAGGGAGTTCTCCAAGAGACCCAGTACTTC

cdr3_length: 14
clone_size: many
d_call: TRBD2
v_call: TRBV20-1
j_call: TRBJ2-7
cdr3_aa: CSARGGLADYEQYF
cdr3_nt: TGCAGTGCTAGAGGGGGACTAGCGGACTACGAGCAGTACTTC

cdr3_length: 18
clone_size: many
d_call: TRBD2
v_call: TRBV10-3
j_call: TRBJ2-7
cdr3_aa: CAISESVPGLGSKVEQYF
cdr3_nt: TGTGCCATCAGTGAGTCTGTCCCGGGACTAGGCTCTAAGGTCGAGCAGTACTTC